One sample yielded the 2 T cell receptor beta chains listed below, sequenced in a study of blood T cells in healthy people across ages (dated by TCRdb to the mid-2010s). Library prep was done by 5' RACE. Sequencing relied on an Illumina HiSeq 2500. A second PCR of about 6 to 11 cycles was performed with a sample-barcoded 5' primer and a J-beta primer mix. TCRdb reworked the public reads: Q25 trimming with fastp, MiXCR clone assembly, productive beta chains retained. One record per CDR3 amino acid sequence lists the most common genes and DNA. This sample has about 1,400,000 distinct CDR3 sequences in its table, and about 43% of those were observed once. Jointly, the top ten make up 7.9% of the sample. Sequenced material: blood. These receptors were collected from a woman under 30 in good health.

This chain links TRBV6-6 with TRBJ1-5, with D uncertain. Per the germline V gene, CDR1 is MNHNY and CDR2 is SVGAGI (reference sequence). V lost 5 bases, J lost 5 bases, and 10 bases lay in between. The CDR3 has 13 residues. The CDR3 nucleotides are TGTGCCAGCAGTGACGGGCACGATCAGCCCCAGCATTTT. Amino acids: CASSDGHDQPQHF.

This clonotype was counted a few times. The chain carries TRBV12-3 or TRBV12-4 and TRBJ2-5, with TRBD2 identical over 7 bases. Matching the DNA end better, TRBJ2-7 makes the J call doubtful. This CDR3 region has 17 residues. In DNA form, the CDR3 reads TGTGCCAGTGGGCGGCCCAACCCGGGACTATTACGCTACGAGCAGTACTTC. Its translation is CASGRPNPGLLRYEQYF.